The 14 T cell receptor beta chains below were found in one sample sequenced in a study of cytomegalovirus exposure and HLA in healthy donors. Measured with immunoSEQ multiplex PCR; TCRdb has only the in-frame clones, and not every one. Of 200,000 to 250,000 clones in the sample, 85% to 90% were seen once. The sequencing sample was made of PBMCs. Receptors were obtained from a young man in good health and CMV-seronegative.

The chain combines TRBV6-5 with TRBJ1-1; D is uncertain. With 0 bases removed from V and 6 bases from J, the gap between germline ends came to 11 bases. CDR1 and CDR2 from the germline V gene are MNHEY and SVGAGI. The CDR3 totals 14 residues. CDR3 sequence reads: CASSYSSKLAEAFF. CDR3 DNA sequence: TGTGCCAGCAGTTACTCGAGCAAACTTGCTGAAGCTTTCTTT.

This chain uses TRBV5-8 with TRBJ2-5, with 7 bases lining up with TRBD1. This CDR3 contains 14 residues. Germline assignment: CDR1 SGHTS and CDR2 YDEGEE. J lost 5 bases, V lost 0 bases, and 4 bases had no gene match. This CDR3 reads CASSLGQGWETQYF. The CDR3 DNA follows: TGTGCCAGCAGCTTGGGACAGGGATGGGAGACCCAGTACTTC.

The rearrangement joins TRBV11-2 to TRBJ2-7; D is unclear. V dropped 3 bases and J dropped 3 bases, with 12 bases sitting between them. Germline V gene lookup returns CDR1 SGHAT and CDR2 FQNNGV. This CDR3 has 14 residues. This CDR3 is CASSFSSSLYEQYF. CDR3 nucleotide sequence: TGTGCCAGCAGCTTTTCCTCAAGCCTCTACGAGCAGTACTTC.

As to this clone: The sample holds other DNA sequences that translate to the same CDR3. The CDR3: CASSVGQGAMNTEAFF. CDR3 nucleotide sequence: TGTGCCAGCAGCGTAGGACAAGGGGCGATGAACACTGAAGCTTTCTTT. V gene TRBV9 combines with J gene TRBJ1-1; D is possibly TRBD1 (5 bases). Trimming stripped 0 bases from V and 0 bases from J, with 12 bases between. Germline V gene data show CDR1 as SGDLS and CDR2 as YYNGEE. CDR3 length: 16 residues. The full variable domain, in which reference TRBV9 and TRBJ1-1 provide the parts outside the CDR3, is DSGVTQTPKHLITATGQRVTLRCSPRSGDLSVYWYQQSLDQGLQFLIQYYNGEERAKGNILERFSAQQFPDLHSELNLSSLELGDSALYFCASSVGQGAMNTEAFFGQGTRLTVV.

The rearrangement uses TRBV5-6 and TRBJ2-7; 9 nucleotides align to TRBD1. The CDR3 loop spans 16 amino acids. The ends lost 0 bases at V and 6 bases at J; junction bases unmatched: 10. Germline V gene lookup returns CDR1 SGHDT and CDR2 YYEEEE. This CDR3 reads CASSLALDRGRGEQYF. The CDR3 DNA is TGTGCCAGCAGCTTGGCCTTGGACAGGGGTAGGGGCGAGCAGTACTTC.

The sample holds one count of this clone. This chain uses TRBV5-1 with TRBJ2-3; 9 nucleotides agree with TRBD2. The V and J ends lost 0 bases and 15 bases, in that order; junction bases with no gene match: 11. The CDR3 spans 14 residues. CDR1 is SGHRS and CDR2 is YFSETQ in the germline V gene. Written as DNA, the CDR3 is TGCGCCAGCAGCTTGGAAATGCTGGGGACTAGCAGATATTTT. Encoded protein: CASSLEMLGTSRYF.

The chain carries TRBV5-6 and TRBJ2-7; 11 nucleotides match TRBD2. The V gene's germline CDR1 is SGHDT and CDR2 YYEEEE. This CDR3 region has 14 residues. Unmatched junction bases numbered 6, after V lost 4 bases and J lost 6 bases. The chain's CDR3 is CASSVTSGGAEQYF. CDR3 in DNA: TGTGCCAGCAGCGTCACTAGCGGGGGCGCCGAGCAGTACTTC.

The rearrangement uses TRBV9 and TRBJ1-4; 10 bases are a match to TRBD1. CDR3 length: 15 residues. Germline-derived CDR1 and CDR2 are SGDLS and YYNGEE. V was clipped by 3 bases and J by 5 bases; unmatched bases: 4. CDR3: CASSAGQGKNEKLFF. The CDR3 DNA sequence: TGTGCCAGCAGCGCGGGACAGGGGAAGAATGAAAAACTGTTTTTT.

V and J are TRBV29-1 and TRBJ1-1; the D gene is possibly TRBD1 (6 bases). This CDR3 contains 13 residues. CDR1 and CDR2 from the germline V gene are SQVTM and ANQGSEA. V was trimmed by 7 bases and J by 4 bases, leaving 16 bases between them. The CDR3 sequence: CSAYRDGGTEAFF. In DNA, the CDR3 is TGCAGCGCCTACAGGGACGGTGGCACTGAAGCTTTCTTT.

The chain is built from TRBV6-6 and TRBJ2-2, with D unresolved. Per the germline V gene, CDR1 is MNHNY and CDR2 is SVGAGI (reference sequence). Trimming took off 5 bases at V and 6 bases at J, with 7 bases between the two ends. The CDR3 is 12 amino acids. The CDR3, as DNA: TGTGCCAGCAGTCCGACTGCCGGGGAGCTGTTTTTT. Translated, it gives CASSPTAGELFF.

The V call is TRBV6-5, the J call TRBJ1-5; possible D gene TRBD1, 5 bases. V was shortened by 6 bases and J by 0 bases, with 12 bases between the two germline ends. Germline V gives CDR1 MNHEY, CDR2 SVGAGI. The CDR3 covers 15 residues. CDR3 bases: TGTGCCAGCAGCCTAGGGGTTTATAGCAATCAGCCCCAGCATTTT. This codes for CASSLGVYSNQPQHF.

CDR3 DNA sequence: TGTGCCAGCAGTCCGGGACAGGGGGCAACCGAGCAGTACTTC. Translation: CASSPGQGATEQYF. The chain links TRBV2 to TRBJ2-7; 12 bases are shared with TRBD1. Per the germline V gene, CDR1 is SNHLY and CDR2 is FYNNEI. V shed 5 bases and J 6 bases; nucleotides not matched to a gene: 5. This CDR3 is 14 amino acids long.

The CDR3 region has the DNA TGTGCCAGCAGTGATCGGATGGGAGGAGACATTCAGTACTTC. Translated: CASSDRMGGDIQYF. The rearrangement joins TRBV2 to TRBJ2-4; a possible D gene is TRBD2 (6 bases). This CDR3 has 14 residues. Looked up from germline, CDR1 is SNHLY and CDR2 is FYNNEI. The V and J ends lost 3 bases and 8 bases respectively, with 14 bases between them.

The chain links TRBV6-6 to TRBJ2-7, with TRBD1 matching 10 bases. The CDR3 covers 15 residues. CDR1 and CDR2 from the germline V gene are MNHNY and SVGAGI (reference sequence). Trimming cost V 2 bases and J 3 bases; bases outside gene matches: 4. The CDR3 nucleotides read TGTGCCAGCAGTTACGGGACAGGGGCCCTCTACGAGCAGTACTTC. Translated, it gives CASSYGTGALYEQYF.